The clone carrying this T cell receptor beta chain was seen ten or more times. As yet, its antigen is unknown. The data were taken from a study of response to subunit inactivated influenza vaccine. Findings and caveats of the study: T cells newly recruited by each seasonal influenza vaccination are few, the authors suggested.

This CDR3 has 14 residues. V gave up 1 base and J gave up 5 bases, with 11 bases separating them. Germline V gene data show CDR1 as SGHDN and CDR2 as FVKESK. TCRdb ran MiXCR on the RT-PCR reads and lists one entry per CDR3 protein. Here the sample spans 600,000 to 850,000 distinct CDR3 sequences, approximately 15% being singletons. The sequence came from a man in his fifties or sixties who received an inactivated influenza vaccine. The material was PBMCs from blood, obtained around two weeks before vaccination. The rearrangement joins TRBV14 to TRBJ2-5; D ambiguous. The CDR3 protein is CASSQGRSTETQYF. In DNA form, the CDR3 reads TGTGCCAGCAGCCAAGGGAGATCTACGGAGACCCAGTACTTC.